One TCR beta chain is described in this entry. This specimen comes from a study of blood T cell repertoires in COVID-19. Overall study context: Some COVID-19 samples were acute and others convalescent; all came from the United States, Italy and Spain. From T cells, B-cell-depleted T cells, or PBMCs came the material, which was cDNA or gDNA.

Germline loops: CDR1 SEHNR, CDR2 FQNEAQ (reference sequence). Trimming removed 6 bases at V and 6 bases at J, with 15 bases between. The CDR3 loop spans 15 amino acids. Sequenced by immunoSEQ multiplex PCR; TCRdb stores in-frame clones only, minus some. The sample yields 300,000 to 400,000 clones, around 85% seen once. Participants were aged about 18 to 100 years, lived in 20 to 25 US areas, and enrolled virtually. Clinical history as reported by participants underpinned cohort assignment. Sequencing input: PBMCs or T cells enriched from blood (not recorded which). The origin of this receptor is a middle-aged woman with acute COVID-19. The chain carries TRBV7-9 and TRBJ1-6; D gene uncertain. CDR3 residues: CASSLGEDFNSPLHF. The CDR3 DNA reads TGTGCCAGCAGTCTAGGCGAGGATTTTAATTCACCCCTCCACTTT.